The rows below give T cell receptor beta chains drawn from one sample of a study of blood T cell repertoires in COVID-19. TCRdb's table, derived via immunoSEQ multiplex PCR, lists solely in-frame clones and lacks some. Of about 260,000 clones detected, about 90% appear once; the ten largest clones hold about 10%. The sequencing input was peripheral blood. The receptors stem from a woman aged 65 to 85 with COVID-19, enrolled during active disease. CDR3s include the opening cysteine and the closing phenylalanine or tryptophan. Fields, in order: D gene, J gene, clone size, V gene, CDR3 DNA, CDR3 protein. The D gene is left open where the match is weak. Expanded clones are given a class, and other clones once, few, many or no size at all.

TRBD1,TRBJ1-1,NA,TRBV9,TGTGCCAGCAGCCAACATATCGCTAAGAACAGGGGGGCGAATGGTGAAGCTTTCTTT,CASSQHIAKNRGANGEAFF
TRBD1,TRBJ1-5,NA,TRBV3-1/TRBV3-2,TGTGCCAGCAGCCCGGGAGGACAGGGGTCGGATAATCAGCCCCAGCATTTT,CASSPGGQGSDNQPQHF
TRBD1,TRBJ1-4,NA,TRBV28,TGTGCCAGCAGTTCAGGGGGCGAGGCTAATGAAAAACTGTTTTTT,CASSSGGEANEKLFF
NA,TRBJ2-7,NA,TRBV25-1,TGTGCCAGCAGTTTGAGGGGGGGCGGGTACGAGCAGTACTTC,CASSLRGGGYEQYF
NA,TRBJ2-3,NA,TRBV7-2,TGTGCCAGCATCCAAATTCTCTCCGGGAGTACGCAGTATTTT,CASIQILSGSTQYF
TRBD1,TRBJ2-1,NA,TRBV5-4,TGTGCCAGCAGCTTGGGGACAGGGGGCTACAATGAGCAGTTCTTC,CASSLGTGGYNEQFF
NA,TRBJ1-5,NA,TRBV29-1,TGCAGCGTTTCCCAGGCTAGCAATCAGCCCCAGCATTTT,CSVSQASNQPQHF
TRBD1,TRBJ2-1,NA,TRBV9,TGTGCCAGCAGCGTCCAGGGGGCTTCCTACAATGAGCAGTTCTTC,CASSVQGASYNEQFF
NA,TRBJ2-7,many,TRBV6-6,TGTGCCAGCAGTTACGACGCGGGTAAAAGTCCCTACGAGCAGTACTTC,CASSYDAGKSPYEQYF
NA,TRBJ1-2,NA,TRBV18,TGTGCCAGCTCACCATCAGACAGCCTGGGGGGAGGCTACACCTTC,CASSPSDSLGGGYTF
TRBD1,TRBJ1-6,NA,TRBV5-6,TGTGCCAGCAGCGGGGCAGGGGGCTTGTATAATTCACCCCTCCACTTT,CASSGAGGLYNSPLHF
NA,TRBJ1-2,once,TRBV3-1/TRBV3-2,TGTGCCAGGGTTTTGGTCCAGGCCCGGGGCTACACCTTC,CARVLVQARGYTF
NA,TRBJ1-2,NA,TRBV3-1/TRBV3-2,TGTGCCAGCAGCCCCGGGAGGGGCGGCGGCTACACCTTC,CASSPGRGGGYTF
NA,TRBJ1-5,NA,TRBV6-2/TRBV6-3,TGTGCCAGCAACCCTCAGGGCGGGGGCAATCAGCCCCAGCATTTT,CASNPQGGGNQPQHF
NA,TRBJ1-5,NA,TRBV24-1,TGTGCCACCGCCCGAGGGGAGGGTCATCAGCCCCAGCATTTT,CATARGEGHQPQHF
TRBD2,TRBJ2-7,NA,TRBV5-1,TGCGCCAGCAGTTTACCCCCTAGCGGGAGTCGGTACGAGCAGTACTTC,CASSLPPSGSRYEQYF
NA,TRBJ2-1,NA,TRBV2,TGTGCCAGCAGGGAGGGCGTTTACAATGAGCAGTTCTTC,CASREGVYNEQFF
NA,TRBJ2-5,NA,TRBV30,TGTGCCTGGAACAGGGCTGGAGAGACCCAGTACTTC,CAWNRAGETQYF
TRBD1,TRBJ1-4,once,TRBV13,TGTGCCAGCAGCTTAGGACAGGGGATTGAAAAACTGTTTTTT,CASSLGQGIEKLFF
TRBD2,TRBJ2-3,NA,TRBV27,TGTGCCAGCAGTTCCTCTGGACTAGCGGGAGGGCCAGATACGCAGTATTTT,CASSSSGLAGGPDTQYF
NA,TRBJ2-1,NA,TRBV5-1,TGCGCCAGCAGCTTAACCCCTCGCCGATCGAGCTCCTACAATGAGCAGTTCTTC,CASSLTPRRSSSYNEQFF
TRBD1,TRBJ1-2,NA,TRBV5-4,TGTGCCAGCAGCCATCCGGGACAGGAGAACTATGGCTACACCTTC,CASSHPGQENYGYTF
TRBD2,TRBJ2-7,NA,TRBV30,TGTGCCTGGACCCGTGGCGGGAGCGAGCAGTACTTC,CAWTRGGSEQYF
NA,TRBJ2-1,NA,TRBV4-2,TGTGCCAGCAGCCAAGATCACCGGTTTGACAATGAGCAGTTCTTC,CASSQDHRFDNEQFF
NA,TRBJ2-3,NA,TRBV2,TGTGCCAGCAGTCGCCCAGGGCTAGGATCGCAGTATTTT,CASSRPGLGSQYF
NA,TRBJ1-2,NA,TRBV3-1/TRBV3-2,TGTGCCAGCAGCCTAGGGGCCTATGGCTACACCTTC,CASSLGAYGYTF
TRBD2,TRBJ2-1,NA,TRBV7-9,TGTGCCAGCAGCCCAGAGGATTTTAGCGGGAGGAAATACAATGAGCAGTTCTTC,CASSPEDFSGRKYNEQFF
TRBD1,TRBJ2-2,NA,TRBV5-1,TGCGCCAGCAGCCCCGACAGGGCCTCCGGGGAGCTGTTTTTT,CASSPDRASGELFF
TRBD2,TRBJ2-3,NA,TRBV10-3,TGTGCCATCAGCGACGGACTAGCGGGAGAAGTAGATACGCAGTATTTT,CAISDGLAGEVDTQYF
TRBD1,TRBJ1-5,NA,TRBV19,TGTGCCACAACCGGGACAGGGGGCAATCAGCCCCAGCATTTT,CATTGTGGNQPQHF
NA,TRBJ1-1,once,TRBV7-2,TGTGCCAGCAGCCCAATACTTGCCCGGAACACTGAAGCTTTCTTT,CASSPILARNTEAFF
TRBD1,TRBJ2-7,NA,TRBV29-1,TGCAGCGTTGAATTAGGGACAGGGGGCCGCGAGCAGTACTTC,CSVELGTGGREQYF
TRBD2,TRBJ2-1,NA,TRBV18,TGTGCCAGCTCACCACCGTCTAGCGGCTACAATGAGCAGTTCTTC,CASSPPSSGYNEQFF
NA,TRBJ1-2,NA,TRBV10-3,TGTGCCATCAGTGAGTCGGCCTCCGAGGGAACTCGGGGCTACACCTTC,CAISESASEGTRGYTF
NA,TRBJ2-3,NA,TRBV24-1,TGTGCCACCAGTGGGGCGGGAGCCAGGGGTAGCACAGATACGCAGTATTTT,CATSGAGARGSTDTQYF
NA,TRBJ2-4,NA,TRBV5-1,TGCGCCAGCAGCTTAACAGGGGAGGAAAACATTCAGTACTTC,CASSLTGEENIQYF
NA,TRBJ1-1,NA,TRBV3-1/TRBV3-2,TGTGCCAGCAGCCAAGAGGGGGGATCGTGGGCTTTCTTT,CASSQEGGSWAFF
NA,TRBJ2-7,NA,TRBV19,TGTGCCAGTAGTCTTGCCTCAGGGTCCCACGAGCAGTACTTC,CASSLASGSHEQYF
NA,TRBJ1-2,NA,TRBV5-8,TGTGCCAGCAGCTTTTACAGGATCCATGGCTACACCTTC,CASSFYRIHGYTF
NA,TRBJ1-5,NA,TRBV2,TGTGCCAGCAGTGGGGGGGAGCCGCAGCCCCAGCATTTT,CASSGGEPQPQHF
TRBD2,TRBJ2-1,NA,TRBV7-7,TGTGCTAGCAGCACCACCGAACTAGCGGGCTACAATGAGCAGTTCTTC,CASSTTELAGYNEQFF
NA,TRBJ1-2,NA,TRBV7-2,TGTGCCAGCAGCTTAGCAACTGCTTATGGCTACACCTTC,CASSLATAYGYTF